The rows below give T cell receptor beta chains drawn from one sample of a study of blood T cell repertoires in COVID-19. Using immunoSEQ multiplex PCR, the repertoire was profiled, and TCRdb retains in-frame clones only, with some absent. The sample consists of roughly 280,000 clones, 83% of them appearing once. The material sequenced was peripheral blood. These receptor sequences come from a man between 60 and 75 years old who had recovered from COVID-19. CDR3s include the opening cysteine and the closing phenylalanine or tryptophan. The D gene is left open where the match is weak. A row's size may be missing; if present it is once, few, many or a size class.

>TRBV7-9|NA|17|TRBJ1-3|TRBD1
TGTGCCAGCAGCTCACTCGCGACAGGGGCCTCTGGAAACACCATATATTTT
CASSSLATGASGNTIYF
>TRBV6-4|NA|14|TRBJ1-1|NA
TGTGCCAGCAGCCTCAGGGGCGGGAACACTGAAGCTTTCTTT
CASSLRGGNTEAFF
>TRBV11-2|NA|15|TRBJ2-7|TRBD1
TGTGCCAGCAGCTTAGTACAGGGGGCGCAGTACGAGCAGTACTTC
CASSLVQGAQYEQYF
>TRBV5-1|few|16|TRBJ1-6|NA
TGCGCCAGCAGCTTGCAAGCGAGAATCTATAATTCACCCCTCCACTTT
CASSLQARIYNSPLHF
>TRBV5-1|NA|15|TRBJ2-1|NA
TGCGCCAGCTCTACAGAAATTAGCTCCTACAATGAGCAGTTCTTC
CASSTEISSYNEQFF
>TRBV6-1|once|15|TRBJ2-5|TRBD1
TGTGCCAGCAGTGAAGAAGACAGGGCCCGGGAGACCCAGTACTTC
CASSEEDRARETQYF
>TRBV20-1|NA|11|TRBJ2-5|NA
TGCAGTGCTAGTATCGGGGAGACCCAGTACTTC
CSASIGETQYF
>TRBV11-1|NA|13|TRBJ2-7|NA
TGTGCCAGCAGCTTAGGACACCGCTACGAGCAGTACTTC
CASSLGHRYEQYF
>TRBV5-1|NA|16|TRBJ2-7|TRBD2
TGCGCCAGCAGCCGGGGGACTAGCGGGTGGGTCTACGAGCAGTACTTC
CASSRGTSGWVYEQYF
>TRBV3-1/TRBV3-2|NA|13|TRBJ2-5|NA
TGTGCCAGCAGCCAAGATTCTGAGGTGACCCAGTACTTC
CASSQDSEVTQYF
>TRBV28|NA|12|TRBJ1-5|NA
TGTGCCACAGACACTAGCAATCAGCCCCAGCATTTT
CATDTSNQPQHF
>TRBV15|few|18|TRBJ2-7|TRBD2
TGTGCCACCAGCAAGGGACTAGCGGACCCGGGAGGTCCCAACGAGCAGTACTTC
CATSKGLADPGGPNEQYF
>TRBV19|once|16|TRBJ2-3|TRBD1
TGTGCCAGTAGGAGCCGGGACAGTCTGGGAGCAGATACGCAGTATTTT
CASRSRDSLGADTQYF
>TRBV5-6|NA|14|TRBJ2-7|TRBD2
TGTGCCAGCAGATCCGCGGGACTAGCAGGGGAGCAGTACTTC
CASRSAGLAGEQYF
>TRBV4-2|NA|17|TRBJ2-2|NA
TGTGCCAGCAGCCAACGTGGGGGGATAACGAACACCGGGGAGCTGTTTTTT
CASSQRGGITNTGELFF
>TRBV6-1|NA|16|TRBJ1-6|NA
TGTGCCAGCAGTGAGTGGGGGGGGGCGCAGAATTCACCCCTCCACTTT
CASSEWGGAQNSPLHF
>TRBV10-1|NA|13|TRBJ1-2|TRBD1
TGCGCCAGCCCTGGACAGGCTAACTATGGCTACACCTTC
CASPGQANYGYTF
>TRBV10-2|NA|15|TRBJ2-1|NA
TGCGCCAGCAGTGAGATTAGCGGACGTTATGATGAGCAGTTCTTC
CASSEISGRYDEQFF
>TRBV11-1|NA|14|TRBJ1-5|TRBD1
TGTGCCAGCAGCTTGGGACAGCACAATCAGCCCCAGCATTTT
CASSLGQHNQPQHF
>TRBV7-2|NA|13|TRBJ2-4|TRBD1
TGTGCCAGCAGCTTTTGGACAGGAGACATTCAGTACTTC
CASSFWTGDIQYF
>TRBV7-2|NA|14|TRBJ2-5|NA
TGTGCCAGCAGCTTAGGCGGGAATCAAGAGACCCAGTACTTC
CASSLGGNQETQYF
>TRBV9|NA|13|TRBJ1-2|TRBD1
TGTGCCAGCAGCGGGACAGGGGGCTTTGGCTACACCTTC
CASSGTGGFGYTF
>TRBV4-1|NA|17|TRBJ1-3|TRBD1
TGCGCCAGCAGCCATTACGGGACAGGGGGCCTTGGAAACACCATATATTTT
CASSHYGTGGLGNTIYF
>TRBV2|NA|14|TRBJ2-3|TRBD2
TGTGCCAGCAGTCCTAGCGGGGGAATAGATACGCAGTATTTT
CASSPSGGIDTQYF
>TRBV5-4|NA|15|TRBJ2-7|NA
TGTGCCAGCAGCGGCGGGACGGCGAGCTCCTACGAGCAGTACTTC
CASSGGTASSYEQYF
>TRBV7-2|NA|14|TRBJ2-5|TRBD2
TGTGCCAGCAGCTTAGCCGGACTAGCCGAGACCCAGTACTTC
CASSLAGLAETQYF
>TRBV6-2/TRBV6-3|once|15|TRBJ1-5|TRBD1
TGTGCCAGCAGTTACTGGGACAGGGGGTATCAGCCCCAGCATTTT
CASSYWDRGYQPQHF
>TRBV15|NA|16|TRBJ2-1|TRBD2
TGTGCCACCAGCACCCGACTAGCGGGGGGGACAGATGAGCAGTTCTTC
CATSTRLAGGTDEQFF
>TRBV6-6|once|14|TRBJ2-1|TRBD1
TGTGCCAGCATCCGACAGGGTGGTTACAATGAGCAGTTCTTC
CASIRQGGYNEQFF
>TRBV5-4|NA|16|TRBJ2-5|TRBD2
TGTGCCAGCAGCCTAAAACTAGCGGGGGGTCAAGAGACCCAGTACTTC
CASSLKLAGGQETQYF
>TRBV2|NA|14|TRBJ2-7|TRBD2
TGTGCCAGCAGGGGGACTAGCGGGAGACACGAGCAGTACTTC
CASRGTSGRHEQYF
>TRBV7-2|NA|13|TRBJ1-1|NA
TGTGCCAGCAGACTACAGGGGAACACTGAAGCTTTCTTT
CASRLQGNTEAFF
>TRBV2|NA|14|TRBJ2-5|NA
TGTGCCAGCAGTGGTAATAGCGGACAAGAGACCCAGTACTTC
CASSGNSGQETQYF
>TRBV18|NA|17|TRBJ2-1|NA
TGTGCCAGCTCACCACGCCCCCCGGGGTACCCTTTCAATGAGCAGTTCTTC
CASSPRPPGYPFNEQFF
>TRBV28|NA|18|TRBJ1-5|NA
TGTGCCAGCAGTAAACTCAAAACAAAACAGGGTATTAATCAGCCCCAGCATTTT
CASSKLKTKQGINQPQHF
>TRBV7-8|NA|16|TRBJ1-5|TRBD1
TGTGCCAGCAGCTTAGCCCGGACAGGGGAGGTTCAGCCCCAGCATTTT
CASSLARTGEVQPQHF
>TRBV19|NA|15|TRBJ1-2|TRBD1
TGTGCCAGTAGTTTACCGGGACAGGCCCACTATGGCTACACCTTC
CASSLPGQAHYGYTF
>TRBV5-1|once|14|TRBJ1-2|NA
TGCGCCAGCAGCTTGGATCTTAGTAACTATGGCTACACCTTC
CASSLDLSNYGYTF
>TRBV5-1|few|16|TRBJ1-2|TRBD1
TGCGCCAGCAGCCAGGGACAGGCCCCCAAGAACTATGGCTACACCTTC
CASSQGQAPKNYGYTF
>TRBV11-2|NA|12|TRBJ2-1|TRBD1
TGTGCCAGCAGTTTCTCAGGGGGCTTGGTGTTCTTC
CASSFSGGLVFF
>TRBV30|NA|16|TRBJ2-7|NA
TGTGCCTGGAGCAAATTAGGGACACGGGCCGCCTACGAGCAGTACTTC
CAWSKLGTRAAYEQYF
>TRBV30|NA|15|TRBJ2-2|TRBD2
TGTGCCTGGATGGTAGCGGGGGGGCATAACGGGGAGCTGTTTTTT
CAWMVAGGHNGELFF
>TRBV10-2|NA|15|TRBJ2-7|TRBD2
TGCGCCAGCACCCTTAGCGGGAGCCAATCCTACGAGCAGTACTTC
CASTLSGSQSYEQYF
>TRBV5-1|NA|17|TRBJ2-1|TRBD2
TGCGCCAGCAGCCCCCCCCGGCTAGCGGGGGTCGCTAATGAGCAGTTCTTC
CASSPPRLAGVANEQFF
>TRBV10-3|NA|14|TRBJ2-5|NA
TGTGCCATCAGTGATCGCAGCAGGGAAGAGACCCAGTACTTC
CAISDRSREETQYF
>TRBV6-6|once|18|TRBJ1-4|TRBD1
TGTGCCAGCAGTCTCAAACGTTGGGGGGACAGAATTAATGAAAAACTGTTTTTT
CASSLKRWGDRINEKLFF
>TRBV28|NA|13|TRBJ2-1|TRBD1
TGTGCCAGCAGCGGACAGGTAGGCAATGAGCAGTTCTTC
CASSGQVGNEQFF
>TRBV7-6|once|17|TRBJ2-7|TRBD2
TGTGCCAGCAGCTTAGATAGGACGGGGGGTTCATCCTACGAGCAGTACTTC
CASSLDRTGGSSYEQYF
>TRBV6-2/TRBV6-3|NA|17|TRBJ2-6|TRBD1
TGTGCCAGCAGTGGGACAGGTTTGTTCTCTGGGGCCAACGTCCTGACTTTC
CASSGTGLFSGANVLTF
>TRBV3-1/TRBV3-2|NA|13|TRBJ2-2|NA
TGTGCCAGCAGCCGCCCCTCGGCCGGGGAGCTGTTTTTT
CASSRPSAGELFF
>TRBV5-1|NA|13|TRBJ1-1|NA
TGCGCCAGCAGCCCCGGCGGGAACACTGAAGCTTTCTTT
CASSPGGNTEAFF
>TRBV24-1|few|15|TRBJ2-1|TRBD2
TGTGCCACCAGTGATAGCGGACTAGCGGGACGTGAGCAGTTCTTC
CATSDSGLAGREQFF